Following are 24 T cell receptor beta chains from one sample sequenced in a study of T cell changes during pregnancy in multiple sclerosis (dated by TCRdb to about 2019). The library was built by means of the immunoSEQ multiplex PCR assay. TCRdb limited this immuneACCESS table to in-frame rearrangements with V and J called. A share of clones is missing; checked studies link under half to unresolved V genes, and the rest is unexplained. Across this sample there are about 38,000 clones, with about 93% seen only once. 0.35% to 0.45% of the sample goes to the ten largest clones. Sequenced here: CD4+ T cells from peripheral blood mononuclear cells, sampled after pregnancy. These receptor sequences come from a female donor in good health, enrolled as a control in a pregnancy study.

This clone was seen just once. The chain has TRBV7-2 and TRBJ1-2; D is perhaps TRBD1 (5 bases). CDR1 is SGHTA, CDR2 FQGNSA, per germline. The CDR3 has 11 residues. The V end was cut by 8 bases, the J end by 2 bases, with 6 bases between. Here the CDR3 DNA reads TGTGCCAGCGGGGGGAACTATGGCTACACCTTC. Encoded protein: CASGGNYGYTF.

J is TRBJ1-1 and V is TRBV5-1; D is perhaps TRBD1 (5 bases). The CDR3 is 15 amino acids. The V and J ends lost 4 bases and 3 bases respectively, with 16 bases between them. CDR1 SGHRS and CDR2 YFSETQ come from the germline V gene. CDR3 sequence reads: CASSPGGTADTEAFF. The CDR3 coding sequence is TGCGCCAGCAGCCCCGGGGGGACGGCAGACACTGAAGCTTTCTTT.

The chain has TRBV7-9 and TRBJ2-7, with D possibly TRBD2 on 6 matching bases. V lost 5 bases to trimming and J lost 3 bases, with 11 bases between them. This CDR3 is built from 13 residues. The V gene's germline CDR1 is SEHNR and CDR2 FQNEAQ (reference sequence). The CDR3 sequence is CASSRPGGYEQYF. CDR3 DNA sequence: TGTGCCAGCAGCCGACCCGGGGGCTACGAGCAGTACTTC. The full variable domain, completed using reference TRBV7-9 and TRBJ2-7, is DTGVSQNPRHKITKRGQNVTFRCDPISEHNRLYWYRQTLGQGPEFLTYFQNEAQLEKSRLLSDRFSAERPKGSFSTLEIQRTEQGDSAMYLCASSRPGGYEQYFGPGTRLTVT.

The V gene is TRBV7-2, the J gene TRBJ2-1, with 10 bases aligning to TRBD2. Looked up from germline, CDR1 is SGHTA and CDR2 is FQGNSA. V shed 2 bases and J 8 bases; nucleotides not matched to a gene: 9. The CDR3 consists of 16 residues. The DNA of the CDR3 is TGTGCCAGCAGCTTATATAGCGGGGGGCCGAAGGATGAGCAGTTCTTC. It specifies CASSLYSGGPKDEQFF.

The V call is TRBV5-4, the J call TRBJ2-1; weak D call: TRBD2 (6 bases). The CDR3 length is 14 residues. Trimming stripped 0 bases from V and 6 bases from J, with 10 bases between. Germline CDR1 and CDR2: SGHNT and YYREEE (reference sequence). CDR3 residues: CASSLDPGANEQFF. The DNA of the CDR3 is TGTGCCAGCAGCTTGGATCCGGGAGCCAATGAGCAGTTCTTC.

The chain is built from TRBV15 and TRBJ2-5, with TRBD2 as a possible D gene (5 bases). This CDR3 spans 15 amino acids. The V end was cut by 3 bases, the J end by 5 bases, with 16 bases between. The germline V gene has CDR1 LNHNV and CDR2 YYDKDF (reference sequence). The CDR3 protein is CATSRVRRTEETQYF. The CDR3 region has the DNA TGTGCCACCAGCAGGGTTCGGAGGACTGAGGAGACCCAGTACTTC. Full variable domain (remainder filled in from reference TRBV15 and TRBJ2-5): DAMVIQNPRYQVTQFGKPVTLSCSQTLNHNVMYWYQQKSSQAPKLLFHYYDKDFNNEADTPDNFQSRRPNTSFCFLDIRSPGLGDTAMYLCATSRVRRTEETQYFGPGTRLLVL.

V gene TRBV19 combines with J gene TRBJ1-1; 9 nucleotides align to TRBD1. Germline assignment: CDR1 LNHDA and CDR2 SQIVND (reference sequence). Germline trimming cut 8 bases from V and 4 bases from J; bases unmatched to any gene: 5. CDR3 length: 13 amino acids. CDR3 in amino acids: CASGTGTITEAFF. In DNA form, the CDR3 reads TGTGCCAGTGGGACAGGGACTATCACTGAAGCTTTCTTT.

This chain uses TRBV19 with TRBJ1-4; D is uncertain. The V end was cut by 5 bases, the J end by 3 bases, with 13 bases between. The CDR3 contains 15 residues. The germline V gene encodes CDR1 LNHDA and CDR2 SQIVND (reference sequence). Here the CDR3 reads CASSPTTGANEKLFF. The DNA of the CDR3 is TGTGCCAGTAGTCCAACGACTGGCGCTAATGAAAAACTGTTTTTT.

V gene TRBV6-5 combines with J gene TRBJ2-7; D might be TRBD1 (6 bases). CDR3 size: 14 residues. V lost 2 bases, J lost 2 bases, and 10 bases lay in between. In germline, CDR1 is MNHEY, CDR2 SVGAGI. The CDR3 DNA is TGTGCCAGCAGTTACCGACAGGACCCCTACGAGCAGTACTTC. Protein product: CASSYRQDPYEQYF.

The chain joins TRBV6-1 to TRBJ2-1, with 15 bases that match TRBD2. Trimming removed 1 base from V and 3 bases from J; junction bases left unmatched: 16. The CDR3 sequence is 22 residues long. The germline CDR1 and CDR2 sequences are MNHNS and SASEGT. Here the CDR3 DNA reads TGTGCCAGCAGTGAAGAACCGGGACTAGCGGGAGGAACCCCTTTCAGCTACAATGAGCAGTTCTTC. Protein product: CASSEEPGLAGGTPFSYNEQFF.

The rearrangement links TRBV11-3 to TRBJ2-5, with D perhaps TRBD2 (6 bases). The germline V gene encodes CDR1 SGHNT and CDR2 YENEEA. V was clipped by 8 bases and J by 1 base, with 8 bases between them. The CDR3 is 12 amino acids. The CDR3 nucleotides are TGTGCCAGCTGCGGGACCCAAGAGACCCAGTACTTC. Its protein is CASCGTQETQYF.

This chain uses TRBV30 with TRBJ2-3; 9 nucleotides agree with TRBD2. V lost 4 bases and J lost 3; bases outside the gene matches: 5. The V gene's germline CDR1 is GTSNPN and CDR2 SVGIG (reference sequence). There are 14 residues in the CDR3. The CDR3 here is CAWKRGATTDTQYF. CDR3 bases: TGTGCCTGGAAGCGGGGGGCAACGACAGATACGCAGTATTTT.

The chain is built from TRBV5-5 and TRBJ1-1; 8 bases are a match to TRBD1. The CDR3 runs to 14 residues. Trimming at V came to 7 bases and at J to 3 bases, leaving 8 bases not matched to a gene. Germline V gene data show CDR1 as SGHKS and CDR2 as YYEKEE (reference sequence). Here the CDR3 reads CASLKQGVDTEAFF. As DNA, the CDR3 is TGTGCCAGCTTGAAACAGGGGGTAGACACTGAAGCTTTCTTT. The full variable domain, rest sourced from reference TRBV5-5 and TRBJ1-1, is DAGVTQSPTHLIKTRGQQVTLRCSPISGHKSVSWYQQVLGQGPQFIFQYYEKEERGRGNFPDRFSARQFPNYSSELNVNALLLGDSALYLCASLKQGVDTEAFFGQGTRLTVV.

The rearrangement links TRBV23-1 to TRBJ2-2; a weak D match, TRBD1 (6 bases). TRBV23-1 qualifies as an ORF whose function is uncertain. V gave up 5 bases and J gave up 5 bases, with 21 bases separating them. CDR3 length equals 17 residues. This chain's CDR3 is CASSTTGFRGITGELFF. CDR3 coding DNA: TGCGCCAGCAGTACGACTGGGTTCAGGGGAATAACCGGGGAGCTGTTTTTT.

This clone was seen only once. In nucleotides, the CDR3 is TGTGCCAGCAGCGTAGGGGCAGACCCAGGTGAAGCTTTCTTT. As protein: CASSVGADPGEAFF. The chain is built from TRBV9 and TRBJ1-1; D call uncertain. Trimming removed 0 bases from V and 7 bases from J, with 13 bases in between. Germline V CDR1 and CDR2: SGDLS, YYNGEE. This CDR3 spans 14 amino acids. Looking up the rest from reference TRBV9 and TRBJ1-1 gives the full variable domain: DSGVTQTPKHLITATGQRVTLRCSPRSGDLSVYWYQQSLDQGLQFLIQYYNGEERAKGNILERFSAQQFPDLHSELNLSSLELGDSALYFCASSVGADPGEAFFGQGTRLTVV.

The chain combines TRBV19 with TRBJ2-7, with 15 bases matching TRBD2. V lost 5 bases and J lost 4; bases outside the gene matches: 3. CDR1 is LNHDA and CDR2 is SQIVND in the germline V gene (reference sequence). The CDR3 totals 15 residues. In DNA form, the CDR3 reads TGTGCCAGTAGTGCGGGACTAGCGGGAGGATACGAGCAGTACTTC. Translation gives CASSAGLAGGYEQYF.

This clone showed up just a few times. CDR3 bases: TGTGCCAGCAGCTTAAGTCAGTCCACAGATACGCAGTATTTT. The encoded protein is CASSLSQSTDTQYF. The gene calls are TRBV7-9 and TRBJ2-3; D gene uncertain. Germline V gene lookup returns CDR1 SEHNR and CDR2 FQNEAQ (reference sequence). Deletions cut 2 bases from V and 2 bases from J, with 8 bases between. This CDR3 spans 14 amino acids.

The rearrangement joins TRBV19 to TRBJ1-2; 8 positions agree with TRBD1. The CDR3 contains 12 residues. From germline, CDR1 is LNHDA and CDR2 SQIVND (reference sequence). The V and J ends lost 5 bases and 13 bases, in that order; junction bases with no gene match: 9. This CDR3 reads CASSATGAWGTF. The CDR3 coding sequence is TGTGCCAGTAGTGCGACAGGGGCCTGGGGCACCTTC. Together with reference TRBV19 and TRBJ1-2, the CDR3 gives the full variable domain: DGGITQSPKYLFRKEGQNVTLSCEQNLNHDAMYWYRQDPGQGLRLIYYSQIVNDFQKGDIAEGYSVSREKKESFPLTVTSAQKNPTAFYLCASSATGAWGTFGSGTRLTVV.

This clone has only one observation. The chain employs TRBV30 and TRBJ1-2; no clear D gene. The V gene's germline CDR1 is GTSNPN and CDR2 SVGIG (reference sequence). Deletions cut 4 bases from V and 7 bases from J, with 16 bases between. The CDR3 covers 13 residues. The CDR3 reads CAWKPGRAGGYTF. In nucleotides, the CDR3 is TGTGCCTGGAAGCCAGGCCGGGCGGGTGGCTACACCTTC.

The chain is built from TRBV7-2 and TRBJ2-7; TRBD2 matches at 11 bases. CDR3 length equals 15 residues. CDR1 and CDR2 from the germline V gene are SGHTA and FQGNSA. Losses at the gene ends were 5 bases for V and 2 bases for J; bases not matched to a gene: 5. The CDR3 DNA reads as TGTGCCAGCAGCCCTAGCGGGGGGACCCCCTACGAGCAGTACTTC. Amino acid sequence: CASSPSGGTPYEQYF.

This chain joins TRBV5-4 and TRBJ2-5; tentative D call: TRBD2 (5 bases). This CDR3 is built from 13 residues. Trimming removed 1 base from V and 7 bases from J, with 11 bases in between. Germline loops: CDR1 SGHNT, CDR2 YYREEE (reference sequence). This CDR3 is CASSLTSGGTQYF. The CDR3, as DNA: TGTGCCAGCAGCTTGACCTCCGGAGGGACCCAGTACTTC.

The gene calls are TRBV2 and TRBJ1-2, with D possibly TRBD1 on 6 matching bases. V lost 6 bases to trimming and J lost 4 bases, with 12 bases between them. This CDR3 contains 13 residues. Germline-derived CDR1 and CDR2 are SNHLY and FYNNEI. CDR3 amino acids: CASRGQPFYGYTF. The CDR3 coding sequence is TGTGCCAGCAGAGGACAGCCCTTCTATGGCTACACCTTC. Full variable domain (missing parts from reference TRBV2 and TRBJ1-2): EPEVTQTPSHQVTQMGQEVILRCVPISNHLYFYWYRQILGQKVEFLVSFYNNEISEKSEIFDDQFSVERPDGSNFTLKIRSTKLEDSAMYFCASRGQPFYGYTFGSGTRLTVV.

The CDR3 region is CASRERVGREQFF. The DNA for the CDR3 is TGTGCCAGCAGAGAGCGGGTGGGTAGGGAGCAGTTCTTC. The V call is TRBV5-6, the J call TRBJ2-1, with D tentatively TRBD2 (6 bases). The CDR3 is made up of 13 amino acids. The germline V gene encodes CDR1 SGHDT and CDR2 YYEEEE. V lost 5 bases and J lost 10, with 16 bases in between.

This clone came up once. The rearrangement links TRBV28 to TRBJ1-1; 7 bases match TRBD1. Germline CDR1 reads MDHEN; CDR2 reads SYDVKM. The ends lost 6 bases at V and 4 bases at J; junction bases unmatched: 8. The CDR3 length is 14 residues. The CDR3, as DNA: TGTGCCAGCAGCCCCGACAGGGTTCGCACTGAAGCTTTCTTT. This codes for CASSPDRVRTEAFF.